This T cell receptor (beta chain) is from a study of T-cell memory formation after mild COVID-19. Overall study: The TCR clusters were mostly specific to one donor. Study-wide results and limits: Largely, contracting CD4+ clones fell within CM and EM, and contracting CD8+ clones within EMRA. Clones that contracted from day 15 to 85 were balanced CD4/CD8, while later expanders leaned CD4+.

There are 14 residues in the CDR3. Germline CDR1 SQVTM, CDR2 ANQGSEA. The germline V and J ends were trimmed by 1 base and 0 bases, with 7 bases remaining between them. TCRdb reprocessed the 5' RACE reads via MiXCR and lists one record per CDR3 protein. The sample consists of 120,000 to 150,000 distinct CDR3 sequences, 13% to 15% of them appearing once. In this sample, this clonotype turned up a few times. Its target is not known. The chain recombines TRBV29-1 with TRBJ2-1; D is unclear. The specimen was PBMCs or a T cell subset sorted from them (not recorded which). The clonotype originates from an adult woman who had mild COVID-19 (a few samples of this study predate the infection). Cell type and time point are not known. The DNA of the CDR3 is TGCAGCGTTGAAGGGTGGACCTCCTACAATGAGCAGTTCTTC. This translates into CSVEGWTSYNEQFF.